These T cell receptor beta chains were read from a single sample in a study of beta chain features in type 1 diabetes. Profiling relied on immunoSEQ multiplex PCR, and the TCRdb table lists in-frame clones only, not all of them. Seen here are about 250,000 clones, around an eighth observed once, and the top ten hold about 0.024%. The sequencing sample was made of naive CD4+ T cells from blood. The receptors derive from a woman between 40 and 50 years old in good health. Both conserved end residues are part of each CDR3. The order of the fields is D gene, V gene, clone size, J gene, CDR3 protein, CDR3 DNA. The D gene is left open where the match is weak. Clone size is given for some rows only: seen once, a few or many times, or a class if the clone is expanded.

D: TRBD1; V: TRBV5-1; size: few; J: TRBJ1-2; CDR3: CASSEGQGANYGYTF; DNA: TGCGCCAGCAGCGAGGGACAGGGGGCGAACTATGGCTACACCTTC
D: .; V: TRBV7-2; size: few; J: TRBJ1-4; CDR3: CASSPESGRANEKLFF; DNA: TGTGCCAGCAGCCCAGAGTCTGGGAGAGCTAATGAAAAACTGTTTTTT
D: TRBD2; V: TRBV7-2; size: .; J: TRBJ2-7; CDR3: CASSLGGLAGPEQYF; DNA: TGTGCCAGCAGCTTAGGGGGACTAGCGGGGCCCGAGCAGTACTTC
D: .; V: TRBV7-6; size: few; J: TRBJ1-2; CDR3: CASSLRAGANYGYTF; DNA: TGTGCCAGCAGCTTACGGGCAGGGGCTAACTATGGCTACACCTTC
D: .; V: TRBV15; size: .; J: TRBJ2-5; CDR3: CATSRDQGTHAPETQYF; DNA: TGTGCCACCAGCAGAGATCAGGGGACCCATGCCCCAGAGACCCAGTACTTC
D: TRBD2; V: TRBV9; size: many; J: TRBJ2-1; CDR3: CASSAASGAYNEQFF; DNA: TGTGCCAGCAGCGCGGCAAGCGGGGCGTACAATGAGCAGTTCTTC
D: .; V: TRBV10-1; size: .; J: TRBJ2-3; CDR3: CATMDIPDTQYF; DNA: TGCGCCACCATGGACATCCCAGATACGCAGTATTTT
D: .; V: TRBV4-3; size: few; J: TRBJ1-2; CDR3: CASSLGSVWGYTF; DNA: TGCGCCAGCAGCTTAGGGAGCGTCTGGGGCTACACCTTC
D: .; V: TRBV2; size: .; J: TRBJ1-4; CDR3: CASSESSPKLFF; DNA: TGTGCCAGCAGTGAGTCGTCCCCAAAACTGTTTTTT
D: TRBD2; V: TRBV4-2; size: few; J: TRBJ2-3; CDR3: CASSQVRRESDTQYF; DNA: TGTGCCAGCAGCCAAGTTCGGCGGGAGTCAGATACGCAGTATTTT
D: .; V: TRBV27; size: few; J: TRBJ2-5; CDR3: CASSLGWGLRAQETQYF; DNA: TGTGCCAGCAGTTTAGGGTGGGGCCTTAGGGCGCAAGAGACCCAGTACTTC
D: .; V: TRBV28; size: few; J: TRBJ2-5; CDR3: CASSPRGGMGETQYF; DNA: TGTGCCAGCAGTCCCCGAGGGGGAATGGGGGAGACCCAGTACTTC
D: .; V: TRBV2; size: .; J: TRBJ1-4; CDR3: CASSDKRGTNEKLFF; DNA: TGTGCCAGCAGTGACAAACGGGGAACTAATGAAAAACTGTTTTTT
D: TRBD1; V: TRBV9; size: few; J: TRBJ1-2; CDR3: CASSVRLGQHGYTF; DNA: TGTGCCAGCAGCGTAAGGTTGGGACAGCATGGCTACACCTTC
D: .; V: TRBV5-1; size: .; J: TRBJ1-2; CDR3: CASSPGGSRGYTF; DNA: TGCGCCAGCAGCCCGGGGGGTTCGAGAGGCTACACCTTC
D: .; V: TRBV23-1; size: .; J: TRBJ1-4; CDR3: CASSQFGENNEKLFF; DNA: TGCGCCAGCAGTCAATTCGGGGAGAATAATGAAAAACTGTTTTTT
D: .; V: TRBV7-2; size: .; J: TRBJ2-5; CDR3: CASRPGVGGETQYF; DNA: TGTGCCAGCCGCCCGGGGGTTGGGGGAGAGACCCAGTACTTC
D: .; V: TRBV7-9; size: few; J: TRBJ1-2; CDR3: CASSLGLANYGYTF; DNA: TGTGCCAGCAGCTTAGGTTTAGCTAACTATGGCTACACCTTC
D: TRBD1; V: TRBV7-2; size: .; J: TRBJ1-5; CDR3: CASSLGGTAAGQPQHF; DNA: TGTGCCAGCAGCTTAGGTGGGACAGCGGCCGGTCAGCCCCAGCATTTT
D: .; V: TRBV6-5; size: few; J: TRBJ1-4; CDR3: CASSYSAGAYYEKLFF; DNA: TGTGCCAGCAGTTACTCAGCAGGGGCGTATTATGAAAAACTGTTTTTT
D: .; V: TRBV6-5; size: .; J: TRBJ2-7; CDR3: CASTPGGNSYEQYF; DNA: TGTGCCAGCACTCCCGGGGGTAACTCCTACGAGCAGTACTTC
D: TRBD1; V: TRBV18; size: .; J: TRBJ1-1; CDR3: CASLKQGITEAFF; DNA: TGTGCCAGCTTAAAACAGGGGATCACTGAAGCTTTCTTT
D: .; V: TRBV10-3; size: few; J: TRBJ2-5; CDR3: CATLSRHPPETQYF; DNA: TGTGCCACCTTGAGTAGACACCCGCCTGAGACCCAGTACTTC
D: .; V: TRBV25-1; size: .; J: TRBJ2-7; CDR3: CASSEFVNNEQYF; DNA: TGTGCCAGCAGTGAATTCGTAAATAACGAGCAGTACTTC
D: .; V: TRBV5-6; size: .; J: TRBJ2-2; CDR3: CAWGERTGELFF; DNA: TGTGCCTGGGGGGAACGCACCGGGGAGCTGTTTTTT
D: .; V: TRBV27; size: .; J: TRBJ2-7; CDR3: CASSLRGSYEQYF; DNA: TGTGCCAGCAGTTTACGGGGGTCCTACGAGCAGTACTTC
D: .; V: TRBV9; size: .; J: TRBJ1-5; CDR3: CASSVAVGQPQHF; DNA: TGTGCCAGCAGCGTAGCGGTCGGTCAGCCCCAGCATTTT
D: TRBD2; V: TRBV29-1; size: .; J: TRBJ2-7; CDR3: CSVDNSGGLREQYF; DNA: TGCAGCGTTGATAATAGCGGGGGATTACGGGAGCAGTACTTC
D: TRBD2; V: TRBV7-2; size: .; J: TRBJ2-2; CDR3: CASGSKAGGNTGELFF; DNA: TGTGCCAGCGGTTCGAAAGCGGGGGGAAACACCGGGGAGCTGTTTTTT
D: TRBD1; V: TRBV5-1; size: .; J: TRBJ2-7; CDR3: CASSSWTGTYEQYF; DNA: TGCGCCAGCAGCTCCTGGACAGGGACCTACGAGCAGTACTTC
D: TRBD1; V: TRBV18; size: .; J: TRBJ1-1; CDR3: CASSRGQAEAFF; DNA: TGTGCCAGCTCACGGGGACAGGCTGAAGCTTTCTTT
D: .; V: TRBV5-6; size: .; J: TRBJ2-2; CDR3: CASSYQGRRAGELFF; DNA: TGTGCCAGCAGCTACCAGGGGCGCCGAGCCGGGGAGCTGTTTTTT
D: TRBD1; V: TRBV29-1; size: .; J: TRBJ2-7; CDR3: CSGGTGAYEQYF; DNA: TGCAGCGGTGGGACAGGGGCCTACGAGCAGTACTTC
D: .; V: TRBV7-9; size: .; J: TRBJ1-1; CDR3: CASSPFLGRKNTEAFF; DNA: TGTGCCAGCAGCCCATTCCTGGGCAGGAAGAACACTGAAGCTTTCTTT
D: TRBD1; V: TRBV5-1; size: .; J: TRBJ2-5; CDR3: CASSSSLTGSQETQYF; DNA: TGCGCCAGCAGTTCTAGCCTGACAGGGTCCCAAGAGACCCAGTACTTC
D: .; V: TRBV6-5; size: .; J: TRBJ2-3; CDR3: CASSYSSYRDTQYF; DNA: TGTGCCAGCAGTTACTCGTCCTACAGGGATACGCAGTATTTT
D: .; V: TRBV15; size: .; J: TRBJ1-5; CDR3: CATSTSPGDGKPQHF; DNA: TGTGCCACCAGCACCTCTCCAGGGGACGGGAAGCCCCAGCATTTT
D: TRBD1; V: TRBV5-1; size: .; J: TRBJ2-1; CDR3: CASSLGQGAYNEQFF; DNA: TGCGCCAGCAGCTTGGGACAGGGGGCTTACAATGAGCAGTTCTTC
D: TRBD1; V: TRBV18; size: few; J: TRBJ2-3; CDR3: CASSPQGAFTDTQYF; DNA: TGTGCCAGCTCACCACAGGGGGCTTTCACAGATACGCAGTATTTT
D: TRBD1; V: TRBV5-4; size: few; J: TRBJ1-2; CDR3: CASSLPLRGQDYGYTF; DNA: TGTGCCAGCAGCTTGCCTTTAAGAGGACAGGACTATGGCTACACCTTC
D: TRBD1; V: TRBV13; size: .; J: TRBJ2-2; CDR3: CASSFRDRGASNTGELFF; DNA: TGTGCCAGCAGCTTTAGGGACAGGGGGGCCTCGAACACCGGGGAGCTGTTTTTT
D: .; V: TRBV18; size: .; J: TRBJ2-5; CDR3: CASSPPGGETQYF; DNA: TGTGCCAGCTCACCACCGGGGGGAGAGACCCAGTACTTC
D: TRBD1; V: TRBV9; size: .; J: TRBJ1-5; CDR3: CASSGTGGNQPQHF; DNA: TGTGCCAGCAGCGGAACAGGGGGCAATCAGCCCCAGCATTTT
D: .; V: TRBV7-9; size: .; J: TRBJ1-6; CDR3: CASSLGSHGGYSPLHF; DNA: TGTGCCAGCAGCTTGGGGAGCCACGGGGGGTATTCACCCCTCCACTTT
D: .; V: TRBV6-5; size: few; J: TRBJ1-2; CDR3: CASASGTRAVGYTF; DNA: TGTGCCAGTGCTTCGGGGACTCGGGCAGTCGGCTACACCTTC
D: .; V: TRBV7-9; size: .; J: TRBJ1-6; CDR3: CASSLESGRISPLHF; DNA: TGTGCCAGCAGCTTAGAGTCCGGGAGGATTTCACCCCTCCACTTT
D: .; V: TRBV5-1; size: .; J: TRBJ2-2; CDR3: CASSLATTPRPNTGELFF; DNA: TGCGCCAGCAGCTTGGCCACTACACCGCGGCCGAACACCGGGGAGCTGTTTTTT
D: .; V: TRBV29-1; size: few; J: TRBJ1-2; CDR3: CSVGREDYGYTF; DNA: TGCAGCGTAGGCAGGGAGGATTATGGCTACACCTTC
D: TRBD1; V: TRBV28; size: many; J: TRBJ2-7; CDR3: CASIGTGVEQYF; DNA: TGTGCCAGCATAGGGACAGGGGTCGAGCAGTACTTC
D: TRBD1; V: TRBV2; size: .; J: TRBJ1-2; CDR3: CASSPGTGKTYGYTF; DNA: TGTGCCAGCTCCCCAGGGACAGGAAAGACCTATGGCTACACCTTC
D: .; V: TRBV7-9; size: .; J: TRBJ1-2; CDR3: CASSPAGGPVNYGYTF; DNA: TGTGCCAGCAGCCCCGCCGGGGGGCCCGTTAACTATGGCTACACCTTC
D: TRBD1; V: TRBV5-4; size: .; J: TRBJ1-1; CDR3: CASSLGGQGSTKNTEAFF; DNA: TGTGCCAGCAGCTTGGGAGGACAGGGGAGTACGAAGAACACTGAAGCTTTCTTT
D: .; V: TRBV18; size: .; J: TRBJ2-5; CDR3: CASSLRGTDGETQYF; DNA: TGTGCCAGCTCACTCCGCGGGACGGACGGGGAGACCCAGTACTTC
D: TRBD1; V: TRBV7-2; size: few; J: TRBJ1-2; CDR3: CASSSPGQGSTF; DNA: TGTGCCAGCAGCTCCCCGGGACAGGGATCCACCTTC